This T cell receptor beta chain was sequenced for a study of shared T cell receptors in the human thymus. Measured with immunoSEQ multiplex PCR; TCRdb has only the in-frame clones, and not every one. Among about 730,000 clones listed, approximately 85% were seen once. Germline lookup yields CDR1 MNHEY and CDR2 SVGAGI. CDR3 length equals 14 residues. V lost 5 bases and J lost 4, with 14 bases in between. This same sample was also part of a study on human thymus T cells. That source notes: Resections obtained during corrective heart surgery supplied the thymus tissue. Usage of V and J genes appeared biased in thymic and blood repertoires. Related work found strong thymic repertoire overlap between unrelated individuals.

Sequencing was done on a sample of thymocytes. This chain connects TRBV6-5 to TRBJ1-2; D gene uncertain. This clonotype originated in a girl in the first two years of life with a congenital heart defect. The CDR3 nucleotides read TGTGCCAGCAGTCACCCACTTTCGCCCTATGGCTACACCTTC. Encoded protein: CASSHPLSPYGYTF.